This T cell receptor beta chain appears in the sequencing data of a study of OX40 agonist ivuxolimab in advanced cancers. Points from the study as a whole: Clonal expansion by week 6 occurred in CD4+ and CD8+ blood T cells (at 0.1 to 3.0 mg/kg). Still undetermined is the antigen specificity of the expanded peripheral T cells. In general, CD8+ T cells held more expanded clones than CD4+ did, on average.

Clones were sequenced by immunoSEQ multiplex PCR, and TCRdb holds only the in-frame ones, with some missing. The table has more than 75,000 clones, 75% to 90% seen once; the top ten hold around 0.21%. CDR1 SGHDN and CDR2 FVKESK come from the germline V gene. Trimming left V 1 base short and J 3 bases short, with 16 bases between. The CDR3 extends over 16 amino acids. With respect to this clone: What it binds is not known.

This sequence was found in an adult with an advanced solid tumor such as melanoma, head and neck, liver or kidney cancer. The input for sequencing was CD4+ or CD8+ T cells sorted from blood, taken in a trial of the OX40 agonist ivuxolimab. The J gene is TRBJ2-7, the V gene TRBV14; possibly TRBD2 for D (6 bases). The CDR3 loop is CASSQGPSVYGYEQYF. The CDR3 DNA reads as TGTGCCAGCAGCCAAGGGCCTAGCGTTTACGGCTACGAGCAGTACTTC.